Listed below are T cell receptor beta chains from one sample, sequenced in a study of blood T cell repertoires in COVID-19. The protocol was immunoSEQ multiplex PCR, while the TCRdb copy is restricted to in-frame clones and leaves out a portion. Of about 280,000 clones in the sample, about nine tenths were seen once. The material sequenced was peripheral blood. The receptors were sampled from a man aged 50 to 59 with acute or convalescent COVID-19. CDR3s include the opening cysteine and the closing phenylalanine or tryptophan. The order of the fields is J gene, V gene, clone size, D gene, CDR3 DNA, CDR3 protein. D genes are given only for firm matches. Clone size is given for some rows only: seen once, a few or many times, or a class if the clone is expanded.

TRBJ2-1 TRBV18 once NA TGTGCCAGCTCACCATCCGGCGGGCCCTACAATGAGCAGTTCTTC CASSPSGGPYNEQFF
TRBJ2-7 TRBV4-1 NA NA TGCGCCAGCAGCCAAGGGCGCACAGGAAGTTTTACCTACGAGCAGTACTTC CASSQGRTGSFTYEQYF
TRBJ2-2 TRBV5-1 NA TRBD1 TGCGCCAGCAGCTTGGATTCCCCGGGACAGTACACCGGGGAGCTGTTTTTT CASSLDSPGQYTGELFF
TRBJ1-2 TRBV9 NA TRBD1 TGTGCCAGCAGCGAGGGACAGGGTGATAGCTACACCTTC CASSEGQGDSYTF
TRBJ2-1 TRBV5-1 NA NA TGCGCCAGCAGCCCTGGGGGCCAGCAAAGGGGAAATGAGCAGTTCTTC CASSPGGQQRGNEQFF
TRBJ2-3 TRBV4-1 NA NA TGCGCCAGCAGCCGGGATGGACTGCCCATCACAGATACGCAGTATTTT CASSRDGLPITDTQYF
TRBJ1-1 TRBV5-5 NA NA TGTGCCAGCAGCTCTACAGGGTTTACAGAAGCTTTCTTT CASSSTGFTEAFF
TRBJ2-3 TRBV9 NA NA TGTGCCAGCAGCGTAGAGGTGGGGAGACCAGATACGCAGTATTTT CASSVEVGRPDTQYF
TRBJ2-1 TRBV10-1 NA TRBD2 TGCGCCAGCAGTGAGTCGAGGCCCCGGCGGGGGGGATACAATGAGCAGTTCTTC CASSESRPRRGGYNEQFF
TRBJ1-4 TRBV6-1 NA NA TGTGCCAGCAGTGAATCATATAGGGGTTGGGGTGAAAAACTGTTTTTT CASSESYRGWGEKLFF
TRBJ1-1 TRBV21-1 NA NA TGTGCCAGCAGCATGTACGGGAGGAACACTGAAGCTTTCTTT CASSMYGRNTEAFF
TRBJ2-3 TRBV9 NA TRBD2 TGTGCCAGCAGCGCCGGCATGACTAGCGGGGCCACAGATACGCAGTATTTT CASSAGMTSGATDTQYF
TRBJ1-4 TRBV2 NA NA TGTGCCAGCAGTTATGTGGGGGGGGGTGAAAAACTGTTTTTT CASSYVGGGEKLFF